The 16 T cell receptor beta chains below come from one sample, sequenced in a study of cytomegalovirus exposure and HLA in healthy donors (dated by TCRdb to the late 2010s). Libraries came from the immunoSEQ multiplex PCR assay. A mixture of 60 forward primers for TCR Vbeta segments and 13 reverse primers for TCR Jbeta segments was used in the multiplex PCR. TCRdb holds this immuneACCESS table with in-frame rearrangements only. Some clones are missing; in checked studies, unresolved V genes explain under half, and the rest has no known cause. The sample table records some 30,000 clones; roughly 84% of these occur just once. The leading ten clones occupy 3.6% of the sample. Sequenced input: PBMCs. The receptors were sampled from a woman aged 18-29 years in good health and CMV-seronegative.

The rearrangement joins TRBV6-1 to TRBJ2-5; D is undetermined. This CDR3 region has 13 residues. CDR1 and CDR2 from the germline V gene are MNHNS and SASEGT. V lost 2 bases to trimming and J lost 5 bases, with 9 bases between them. The CDR3 DNA reads TGTGCCAGCAGTGAAACGGGTGGGGAGACCCAGTACTTC. Translation: CASSETGGETQYF.

This clone was picked up a small number of times. J is TRBJ1-2 and V is TRBV6-5; a possible D gene is TRBD1 (6 bases). The CDR3 loop spans 15 amino acids. Germline assignment: CDR1 MNHEY and CDR2 SVGAGI. V shed 2 bases and J shed 4 bases, with 14 bases lying between them. The CDR3 is CASSYRRQVGYGYTF. The CDR3 nucleotides read TGTGCCAGCAGTTACCGAAGACAGGTCGGCTATGGCTACACCTTC.

This clone was observed a few times. The CDR3 loop reads CASSLWAGDQFYGYTF. The DNA for the CDR3 is TGTGCCAGCAGCTTATGGGCGGGGGATCAGTTCTATGGCTACACCTTC. This chain links TRBV7-9 with TRBJ1-2, with a tentative D call TRBD1 (5 bases). This CDR3 is 16 amino acids long. The germline gives CDR1 SEHNR, CDR2 FQNEAQ (reference sequence). V lost 2 bases, J lost 4 bases, and 17 bases lay in between.

This clone was counted a few times. The gene calls are TRBV7-9 and TRBJ2-3; the D is unclear. Germline V CDR1 and CDR2: SEHNR, FQNEAQ (reference sequence). The V gene lost 1 base and the J gene lost 2 bases, with 10 bases spanning the gap. The CDR3 runs to 15 residues. The CDR3 is CASSLGASLTDTQYF. The DNA for the CDR3 is TGTGCCAGCAGCTTAGGAGCCTCCCTCACAGATACGCAGTATTTT.

The chain uses TRBV30 and TRBJ1-2, with 7 bases fitting TRBD1. The J segment lost 4 bases and the V segment lost 2 bases, leaving 7 bases of the junction unmatched. Germline CDR1 is GTSNPN and CDR2 is SVGIG (reference sequence). The CDR3 runs to 14 residues. The CDR3 nucleotides are TGTGCCTGGAGTCACGGGACAGCTCGCTATGGCTACACCTTC. This translates into CAWSHGTARYGYTF.

The rearrangement uses TRBV18 and TRBJ2-7, with 14 positions matching TRBD2. V lost 1 base to trimming and J lost 1 base; unmatched junction nucleotides: 9. The CDR3 is 19 amino acids. Germline lookup yields CDR1 KGHSH and CDR2 LQKENI. DNA of the CDR3: TGTGCCAGCTCACCACAAGGTAGGACTAGCGGGGGGAGTTCCTACGAGCAGTACTTC. Amino acid sequence: CASSPQGRTSGGSSYEQYF.

This clone was seen a single time. The chain combines TRBV16 with TRBJ2-5; TRBD1 matches at 10 bases. The tail of the sequence fits TRBJ2-7 better, so the J call may be wrong. The germline gives CDR1 KGHSY, CDR2 FQNENV. The CDR3 length is 16 residues. CDR3 residues: CASSQRTGGLSYEQYF. CDR3 nucleotide sequence: TGTGCCAGCAGCCAAAGGACAGGGGGTCTTTCCTACGAGCAGTACTTC.

J is TRBJ2-3 and V is TRBV5-1, with 10 bases fitting TRBD2. The CDR3 sequence is 17 residues long. Germline assignment: CDR1 SGHRS and CDR2 YFSETQ. J lost 4 bases, V lost 4 bases, and 12 bases had no gene match. The CDR3 DNA reads TGCGCCAGCAGCCGCCCGTCTTCTAGCGGGAGACCAGATACGCAGTATTTT. Translation gives CASSRPSSSGRPDTQYF.

The chain is built from TRBV15 and TRBJ2-7; D is unclear. The CDR3 length is 15 residues. Germline-derived CDR1 and CDR2 are LNHNV and YYDKDF (reference sequence). V gave up 0 bases and J gave up 2 bases, with 11 bases separating them. The CDR3 nucleotides read TGTGCCACCAGCAGAGATTTTGTACAGACCTACGAGCAGTACTTC. It is translated as CATSRDFVQTYEQYF.

The V call is TRBV5-1, the J call TRBJ2-5; 11 bases agree with TRBD2. The end of the DNA aligns better with TRBJ2-7, so the J call may be wrong. The CDR3 has 15 residues. The germline V gene encodes CDR1 SGHRS and CDR2 YFSETQ. CDR3 residues: CASSRGTSGSYEQYF. The CDR3 bases are TGCGCCAGCAGCCGGGGGACTAGCGGATCCTACGAGCAGTACTTC.

This chain connects TRBV29-1 to TRBJ1-1; no reliable D call. This CDR3 contains 13 residues. Deletions cut 7 bases from V and 0 bases from J, with 12 bases between. Germline CDR1 and CDR2: SQVTM and ANQGSEA. The CDR3 DNA follows: TGCAGCGCCCTCTCCGAGATGAACACTGAAGCTTTCTTT. This codes for CSALSEMNTEAFF. Based on the CDR3 plus reference TRBV29-1 and TRBJ1-1, the full variable domain is SAVISQKPSRDICQRGTSLTIQCQVDSQVTMMFWYRQQPGQSLTLIATANQGSEATYESGFVIDKFPISRPNLTFSTLTVSNMSPEDSSIYLCSALSEMNTEAFFGQGTRLTVV.

The J gene is TRBJ2-1, the V gene TRBV28; TRBD1 matches 9 bases. Trimming took 6 bases from V and 7 from J; bases not matched to a gene: 1. This CDR3 has 12 amino acids. Per the germline V gene, CDR1 is MDHEN and CDR2 is SYDVKM. The CDR3 sequence is CASRGTGNEQFF. The CDR3, as DNA: TGTGCCAGCAGGGGGACAGGGAATGAGCAGTTCTTC.

The chain employs TRBV14 and TRBJ2-3; weak D call: TRBD1 (6 bases). V was clipped by 1 base and J by 4 bases, with 6 bases between them. Per the germline V gene, CDR1 is SGHDN and CDR2 is FVKESK. The CDR3 runs 13 residues. This chain's CDR3 is CASSQGGPDTQYF. CDR3 DNA sequence: TGTGCCAGCAGCCAAGGGGGGCCAGATACGCAGTATTTT.

Comments on this clone: The junction departs from the called germline gene at one end, perhaps through a read error. The V call is TRBV18, the J call TRBJ1-5; TRBD1 is a possible D gene (6 bases). The CDR3 totals 16 residues. CDR1 KGHSH and CDR2 LQKENI come from the germline V gene. CDR3 DNA: TGTGCCAGCTCACCCCAACAGGGATTATCAAGGCAGCCCCAGAATTTT. It translates to CASSPQQGLSRQPQNF. Drawing the rest from reference TRBV18 and TRBJ1-5, the complete variable domain is NAGVMQNPRHLVRRRGQEARLRCSPMKGHSHVYWYRQLPEEGLKFMVYLQKENIIDESGMPKERFSAEFPKEGPSILRIQQVVRGDSAAYFCASSPQQGLSRQPQNFGDGTRLSIL.

This chain joins TRBV9 and TRBJ2-7; D ambiguous. Germline CDR1 and CDR2: SGDLS and YYNGEE. The CDR3 is 14 amino acids. V dropped 0 bases and J dropped 2 bases, with 9 bases sitting between them. The CDR3 loop is CASSVGAYPYEQYF. CDR3 coding DNA: TGTGCCAGCAGCGTAGGAGCATACCCCTACGAGCAGTACTTC.

J is TRBJ2-1 and V is TRBV5-6; 13 bases match TRBD2. Trimming cost V 1 base and J 2 bases; bases outside gene matches: 6. The germline V gene encodes CDR1 SGHDT and CDR2 YYEEEE. This CDR3 is 18 amino acids long. CDR3 sequence reads: CASSLRLAGGNPYNEQFF. The CDR3 nucleotides read TGTGCCAGCAGCTTGAGACTAGCGGGAGGAAACCCCTACAATGAGCAGTTCTTC.